The clone carrying this TCR beta chain has just a few counts. Antigen unknown. The sample is drawn from a study of type 1 regulatory T cells. Between the trimmed V and J ends, which lost 5 bases and 4 bases, there was a span of 18 bases. This CDR3 comprises 15 residues. Per germline, CDR1 SGHRS and CDR2 YFSETQ. TCRdb re-called the reads with MiXCR, one entry per CDR3 protein. The sample carries approximately 72,000 distinct CDR3 sequences, around 57% recorded once. V is TRBV5-1 and J is TRBJ1-1, with unresolved D. The material sequenced was cultured T cells, either the whole culture or a sorted T cell fraction (not recorded which). Regarding subset: Tr1-enriched cell product generated in vitro against host alloantigens. This clonotype was obtained from a human donor in good health. CDR3 residues: CASRSDPLGGTEAFF. CDR3 sequence (DNA): TGCGCCAGCAGGTCGGATCCATTGGGTGGCACTGAAGCTTTCTTT. Full variable domain (outside the CDR3, taken from reference TRBV5-1 and TRBJ1-1): KAGVTQTPRYLIKTRGQQVTLSCSPISGHRSVSWYQQTPGQGLQFLFEYFSETQRNKGNFPGRFSGRQFSNSRSEMNVSTLELGDSALYLCASRSDPLGGTEAFFGQGTRLTVV.